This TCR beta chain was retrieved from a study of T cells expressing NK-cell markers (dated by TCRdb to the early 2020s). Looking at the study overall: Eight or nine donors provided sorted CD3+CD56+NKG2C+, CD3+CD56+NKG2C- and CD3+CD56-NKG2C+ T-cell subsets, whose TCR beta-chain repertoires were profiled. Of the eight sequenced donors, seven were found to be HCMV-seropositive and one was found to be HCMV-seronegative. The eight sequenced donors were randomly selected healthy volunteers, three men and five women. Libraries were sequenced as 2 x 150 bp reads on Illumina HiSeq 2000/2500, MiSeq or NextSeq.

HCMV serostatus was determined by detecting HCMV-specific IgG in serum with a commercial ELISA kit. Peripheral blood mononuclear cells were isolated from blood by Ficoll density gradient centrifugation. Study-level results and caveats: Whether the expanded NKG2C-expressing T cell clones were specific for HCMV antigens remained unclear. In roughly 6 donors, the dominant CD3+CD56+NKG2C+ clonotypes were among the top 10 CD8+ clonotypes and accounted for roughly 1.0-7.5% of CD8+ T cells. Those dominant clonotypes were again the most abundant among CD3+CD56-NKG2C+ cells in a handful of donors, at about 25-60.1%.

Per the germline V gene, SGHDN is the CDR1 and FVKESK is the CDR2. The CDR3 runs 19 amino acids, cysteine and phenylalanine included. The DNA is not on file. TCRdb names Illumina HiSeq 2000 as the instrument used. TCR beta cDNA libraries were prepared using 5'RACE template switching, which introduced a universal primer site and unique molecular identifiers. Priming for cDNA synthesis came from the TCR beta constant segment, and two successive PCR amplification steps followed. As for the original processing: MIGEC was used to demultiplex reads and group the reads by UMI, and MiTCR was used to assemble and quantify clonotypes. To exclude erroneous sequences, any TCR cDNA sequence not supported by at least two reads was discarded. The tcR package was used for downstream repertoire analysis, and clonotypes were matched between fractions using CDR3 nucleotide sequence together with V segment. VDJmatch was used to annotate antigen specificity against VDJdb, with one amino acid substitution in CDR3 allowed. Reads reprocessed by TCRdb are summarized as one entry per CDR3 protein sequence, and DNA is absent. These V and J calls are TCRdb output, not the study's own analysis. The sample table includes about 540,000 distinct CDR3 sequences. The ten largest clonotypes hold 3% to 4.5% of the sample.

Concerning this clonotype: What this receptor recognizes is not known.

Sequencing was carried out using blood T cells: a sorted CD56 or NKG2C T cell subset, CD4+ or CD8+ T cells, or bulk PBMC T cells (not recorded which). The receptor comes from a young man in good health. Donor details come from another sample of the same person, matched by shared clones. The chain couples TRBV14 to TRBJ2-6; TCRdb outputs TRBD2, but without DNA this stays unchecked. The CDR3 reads CASSHISRGRYTGANVLTF.